This entry lists 30 T cell receptor beta chains sequenced from one sample in a study of spatial heterogeneity in lung cancer. The time point here: sample taken at primary tumor resection. The authors sequenced whole RNA from tumor, nontumor lung or frozen PBMC without sorting. One entry per CDR3 protein results from TCRdb running MiXCR on the 5' RACE reads. This table has tens of thousands of distinct CDR3 sequences, around 12% appearing once. Sequencing used PBMCs, obtained at surgery. These receptors came from a male donor with early-stage non-small cell lung cancer.

This clonotype was seen a handful of times. The chain carries TRBV19 and TRBJ1-1; TRBD1 agrees at 8 bases. CDR3 length equals 13 residues. The germline V gene has CDR1 LNHDA and CDR2 SQIVND (reference sequence). Trimming took 7 bases from V and 2 from J; bases not matched to a gene: 3. The CDR3 sequence: CASTGGGNTEAFF. The CDR3 DNA reads TGTGCCAGTACAGGGGGCGGAAACACTGAAGCTTTCTTT.

This clonotype was detected only a few times. V is TRBV20-1 and J is TRBJ2-1; TRBD2 aligns across 9 bases. Germline CDR1 reads DFQATT; CDR2 reads SNEGSKA (reference sequence). With V trimmed by 2 bases and J by 4 bases, 9 bases remained unmatched. This CDR3 contains 16 residues. CDR3 loop: CSARSGGAGGYNEQFF. The CDR3 nucleotides are TGCAGTGCTAGAAGTGGGGGCGCGGGGGGGTACAATGAGCAGTTCTTC.

This chain links TRBV6-1 with TRBJ1-1, with D possibly TRBD1 on 5 matching bases. The CDR3 runs to 14 residues. Germline V CDR1 and CDR2: MNHNS, SASEGT. Between the trimmed V and J ends, which lost 1 base and 0 bases, there was a span of 6 bases. CDR3 loop: CASSEEDMNTEAFF. The CDR3 DNA reads TGTGCCAGCAGTGAAGAGGACATGAACACTGAAGCTTTCTTT.

The table lists this clonotype with many counts. The genes are TRBV9 and TRBJ2-1; D remains ambiguous. The V gene lost 0 bases and the J gene lost 10 bases, with 11 bases spanning the gap. Germline V lookup: CDR1 SGDLS, CDR2 YYNGEE. The CDR3 is 13 amino acids. This chain's CDR3 is CASSVDDSREQFF. For the CDR3, the DNA is TGTGCCAGCAGCGTAGATGACTCTAGGGAGCAGTTCTTC.

The chain couples TRBV11-2 to TRBJ2-7; TRBD1 might be the D (6 bases). CDR1 is SGHAT, CDR2 FQNNGV, per germline. V was shortened by 6 bases and J by 7 bases, with 13 bases between the two germline ends. The CDR3 contains 12 residues. The CDR3 reads CASRPGAGEQYF. CDR3 DNA sequence: TGTGCCAGCAGACCAGGGGCAGGGGAGCAGTACTTC.

This clonotype appeared a few times. The chain is built from TRBV7-8 and TRBJ2-3; 10 nucleotides line up with TRBD2. Trimming at V came to 2 bases and at J to 4 bases, leaving 9 bases not matched to a gene. CDR1 SGHVS and CDR2 FQNEAQ come from the germline V gene. The CDR3 has 17 residues. The CDR3: CASSLRSGGDNADTQYF. The CDR3 DNA follows: TGTGCCAGCAGCTTAAGAAGCGGGGGGGACAACGCAGATACGCAGTATTTT.

J is TRBJ1-2 and V is TRBV7-2; a possible D gene is TRBD1 (5 bases). The CDR3 length is 13 residues. V lost 1 base to trimming and J lost 6 bases, with 9 bases between them. The germline gives CDR1 SGHTA, CDR2 FQGNSA. DNA of the CDR3: TGTGCCAGCAGCTTAGAGGCAGGGAATGGCTACACCTTC. This translates into CASSLEAGNGYTF.

V usage is TRBV19 and J usage is TRBJ2-2; the D gene is possibly TRBD2 (6 bases). This CDR3 has 15 amino acids. Trimming removed 7 bases at V and 4 bases at J, with 16 bases between. Looked up from germline, CDR1 is LNHDA and CDR2 is SQIVND (reference sequence). The CDR3 bases are TGTGCCAGTAAAATGGCGGGGCCGAGCACCGGGGAGCTGTTTTTT. The encoded protein is CASKMAGPSTGELFF.

The chain combines TRBV7-9 with TRBJ1-2; 9 bases line up with TRBD1. The CDR3 is 16 residues long. Germline loops: CDR1 SEHNR, CDR2 FQNEAQ (reference sequence). The V and J ends lost 5 bases and 2 bases, in that order; junction bases with no gene match: 9. CDR3 nucleotides: TGTGCCAGCAGCCAAATCGACAGGGGGGGGAACTATGGCTACACCTTC. This translates into CASSQIDRGGNYGYTF.

This chain links TRBV5-1 with TRBJ2-7; 7 bases map to TRBD1. This CDR3 contains 17 residues. CDR1 and CDR2 (germline): SGHRS, YFSETQ. The junction had 17 bases not matched to a gene; V was cut back by 4 bases and J by 4 bases. CDR3 protein: CASSLDTGATSSYEQYF. DNA of the CDR3: TGCGCCAGCAGCCTTGATACAGGGGCCACCTCAAGTTACGAGCAGTACTTC.

This clonotype occurred a few times. The chain employs TRBV27 and TRBJ2-6; 8 nucleotides line up with TRBD1. V was clipped by 4 bases and J by 4 bases; unmatched bases: 3. This CDR3 comprises 15 residues. CDR1 is MNHEY and CDR2 is SMNVEV in the germline V gene (reference sequence). In DNA form, the CDR3 reads TGTGCCAGCAGTTCGACAGGGGCCGGGGCCAACGTCCTGACTTTC. Translation gives CASSSTGAGANVLTF.

The chain couples TRBV10-3 to TRBJ1-4; D unresolved. The CDR3 consists of 14 residues. The germline CDR1 and CDR2 sequences are ENHRY and SYGVKD. The V and J ends lost 0 bases and 5 bases respectively, with 7 bases between them. CDR3 loop: CAISESRGNEKLFF. CDR3 DNA: TGTGCCATCAGTGAGTCTAGAGGGAATGAAAAACTGTTTTTT.

The sample holds a few counts of this clonotype. The V gene is TRBV4-2, the J gene TRBJ2-1, with 7 bases that match TRBD2. Germline V gene data show CDR1 as LGHNA and CDR2 as YNFKEQ. The CDR3 covers 14 residues. V lost 0 bases and J lost 8; bases outside the gene matches: 4. CDR3 sequence: CASSQEGGRDEQFF. In nucleotides, the CDR3 is TGTGCCAGCAGCCAAGAGGGGGGGAGGGATGAGCAGTTCTTC.

The chain has TRBV4-1 and TRBJ2-5; 10 bases map to TRBD1. The V gene end was trimmed by 6 bases and the J gene end by 2 bases; junction bases not matched to a gene: 6. Germline V gives CDR1 MGHRA, CDR2 YSYEKL. The CDR3 is 15 residues long. The CDR3 protein is CASSRTGGTQETQYF. The CDR3 nucleotides read TGCGCCAGCAGTCGGACAGGGGGTACTCAAGAGACCCAGTACTTC.

This clonotype has a handful of counts. This chain uses TRBV2 with TRBJ2-5, with D possibly called TRBD1 or TRBD2 (5 bases each). The CDR3 runs to 15 residues. Germline CDR1 and CDR2: SNHLY and FYNNEI. V lost 8 bases and J lost 4, with 20 bases in between. For the CDR3, the DNA is TGTGCCAGCGGGACCGGGGAAGGGAAGGGAGAGACCCAGTACTTC. Translation: CASGTGEGKGETQYF.

This clonotype was seen a handful of times. The chain is built from TRBV7-9 and TRBJ2-5; TRBD2 might be the D (5 bases). The CDR3 has 15 residues. V was pared by 5 bases and J by 4 bases, with 17 bases between. Germline values: CDR1 SEHNR, CDR2 FQNEAQ (reference sequence). Here the CDR3 reads CASSPRAPEGETQYF. CDR3 DNA sequence: TGTGCCAGCAGCCCTCGGGCGCCAGAGGGAGAGACCCAGTACTTC. The full variable domain, its missing parts supplied by reference TRBV7-9 and TRBJ2-5, is DTGVSQNPRHKITKRGQNVTFRCDPISEHNRLYWYRQTLGQGPEFLTYFQNEAQLEKSRLLSDRFSAERPKGSFSTLEIQRTEQGDSAMYLCASSPRAPEGETQYFGPGTRLLVL.

In its sample, this clonotype was seen a few times. This sequence joins TRBV5-8 and TRBJ1-2, with TRBD1 identical over 7 bases. The CDR3 has 15 residues. V was clipped by 6 bases and J by 5 bases; unmatched bases: 13. The germline gives CDR1 SGHTS, CDR2 YDEGEE. The CDR3 protein is CASIALIPGGYGYTF. The DNA for the CDR3 is TGTGCCAGCATCGCGCTTATTCCAGGGGGGTATGGCTACACCTTC.

The V call is TRBV29-1, the J call TRBJ2-7; D unclear. CDR3 length: 12 residues. Between the trimmed V and J ends, which lost 0 bases and 5 bases, there was a span of 8 bases. The germline gives CDR1 SQVTM, CDR2 ANQGSEA. The CDR3 DNA reads as TGCAGCGTTGAAGATGGGTGGGACGAGCAGTACTTC. It codes for CSVEDGWDEQYF.

V and J are TRBV11-2 and TRBJ2-1; 10 nucleotides match TRBD1. CDR1 is SGHAT and CDR2 is FQNNGV in the germline V gene. J was trimmed by 3 bases and V by 2 bases; bases with no gene match: 10. This CDR3 comprises 18 residues. In DNA, the CDR3 is TGTGCCAGCAGCTTACTGCCCCGGGACAGGGGCTACTACAATGAGCAGTTCTTC. Protein sequence: CASSLLPRDRGYYNEQFF.

V usage is TRBV12-3 or TRBV12-4 and J usage is TRBJ1-2, with D perhaps TRBD1 (5 bases). V shed 7 bases and J shed 1 base, with 13 bases lying between them. This CDR3 has 14 residues. The CDR3 loop is CASKDSSDNYGYTF. The DNA for the CDR3 is TGTGCCAGCAAAGACAGCTCCGATAACTATGGCTACACCTTC.

In this sample, this clonotype turned up a few times. This chain joins TRBV29-1 and TRBJ1-2, with a tentative D call TRBD1 (6 bases). There are 15 residues in the CDR3. The V end was cut by 2 bases, the J end by 4 bases, with 17 bases between. The germline CDR1 and CDR2 sequences are SQVTM and ANQGSEA. The CDR3 loop reads CSVERGGGGSYGYTF. The CDR3 coding sequence is TGCAGCGTTGAAAGGGGAGGGGGTGGTAGCTATGGCTACACCTTC.

The V call is TRBV20-1, the J call TRBJ2-1, with 11 bases fitting TRBD2. The CDR3 extends over 13 amino acids. V lost 5 bases, J lost 4 bases, and 1 base stayed unmatched. CDR1 DFQATT and CDR2 SNEGSKA come from the germline V gene (reference sequence). The CDR3 region is CSALAGGYNEQFF. In DNA, the CDR3 is TGCAGTGCTTTAGCGGGAGGGTACAATGAGCAGTTCTTC.

This clonotype was observed a handful of times. The CDR3 region has the DNA TGTGCCAGCAGTTCCGGGACTCAGAGCTCCTACAATGAGCAGTTCTTC. Translated, it gives CASSSGTQSSYNEQFF. The V call is TRBV6-1, the J call TRBJ2-1; possible D gene TRBD2, 6 bases. The CDR3 runs to 16 residues. Germline V gene sequence: CDR1 MNHNS, CDR2 SASEGT. Trimming stripped 5 bases from V and 0 bases from J, with 14 bases between.

The table lists this clonotype with a few counts. The gene calls are TRBV19 and TRBJ2-1, with 9 nucleotides matching TRBD2. V shed 4 bases, J shed 2 bases, and the junction held 3 bases outside the gene matches. CDR1 is LNHDA and CDR2 is SQIVND in the germline V gene (reference sequence). The CDR3 is made up of 15 amino acids. The CDR3 sequence: CASSSSGSPYNEQFF. The CDR3, as DNA: TGTGCCAGTAGTAGTAGCGGGAGCCCCTACAATGAGCAGTTCTTC. The full variable domain, completed using reference TRBV19 and TRBJ2-1, is DGGITQSPKYLFRKEGQNVTLSCEQNLNHDAMYWYRQDPGQGLRLIYYSQIVNDFQKGDIAEGYSVSREKKESFPLTVTSAQKNPTAFYLCASSSSGSPYNEQFFGPGTRLTVL.

This clonotype was observed at least ten times. The chain uses TRBV12-3 or TRBV12-4 and TRBJ1-2, with D hard to call. The V gene lost 5 bases and the J gene lost 8 bases, with 18 bases spanning the gap. This CDR3 comprises 14 residues. For the CDR3, the DNA is TGTGCCAGCAGTCCAGAGGGCGGGGTAGAAGGCTACACCTTC. Translation: CASSPEGGVEGYTF.

This clonotype was detected only a few times. V and J are TRBV5-1 and TRBJ2-7; D is ambiguous. The length of the CDR3 is 14 residues. The germline V gene has CDR1 SGHRS and CDR2 YFSETQ. Trimming cost V 0 bases and J 6 bases, with 13 bases left between them. As DNA, the CDR3 is TGCGCCAGCAGCTTGGATCGGACCTCAGGCGAGCAGTACTTC. Its protein product is CASSLDRTSGEQYF.

The chain uses TRBV19 and TRBJ2-2; D is ambiguous. CDR1 and CDR2 from the germline V gene are LNHDA and SQIVND (reference sequence). The CDR3 is 13 residues long. The V end was cut by 7 bases, the J end by 1 base, with 7 bases between. This chain's CDR3 is CASNPMNTGELFF. The CDR3 DNA reads TGTGCCAGTAACCCGATGAACACCGGGGAGCTGTTTTTT.

The rearrangement uses TRBV2 and TRBJ2-3; 10 nucleotides align to TRBD2. The CDR3 has 15 residues. V lost 8 bases to trimming and J lost 5 bases; unmatched junction nucleotides: 10. CDR1 is SNHLY, CDR2 FYNNEI, per germline. The CDR3 reads CASGGLAGEKDTQYF. The CDR3 DNA sequence: TGTGCCAGCGGTGGCCTAGCGGGAGAAAAAGATACGCAGTATTTT.

The chain recombines TRBV5-1 with TRBJ2-2; D unclear. CDR3 length equals 16 residues. Per the germline V gene, CDR1 is SGHRS and CDR2 is YFSETQ. Between the trimmed V and J ends, which lost 4 bases and 4 bases, there was a span of 17 bases. The DNA for the CDR3 is TGCGCCAGCAGCGGATCTCTTAATGAATTCACCGGGGAGCTGTTTTTT. Translating it yields CASSGSLNEFTGELFF.

The rearrangement links TRBV24-1 to TRBJ2-6; maybe TRBD2 (6 bases). Germline lookup yields CDR1 KGHDR and CDR2 SFDVKD. The CDR3 consists of 16 residues. The V and J ends lost 5 bases and 2 bases respectively, with 12 bases between them. CDR3 region: CATSGPAGTGANVLTF. DNA for the CDR3: TGTGCCACCAGTGGTCCCGCGGGAACTGGGGCCAACGTCCTGACTTTC.